These 14 T cell receptor beta chains were all obtained from the same sample, sequenced in a study of blood T cell repertoires in COVID-19. Generated by immunoSEQ multiplex PCR, the TCRdb table keeps only in-frame clones and is missing some. This table has hundreds of thousands of clones, 85% to 90% appearing once. The source material was peripheral blood. These receptor sequences come from a man between 60 and 70 years old with acute or convalescent COVID-19.

The chain uses TRBV29-1 and TRBJ2-7, with 11 bases fitting TRBD2. Germline V CDR1 and CDR2: SQVTM, ANQGSEA. This CDR3 comprises 12 residues. The CDR3 DNA follows: TGCAGCGTTGGTTTAACTAGCGGGGGCCTCCTAGTC. Residues: CSVGLTSGGLLV.

The chain carries TRBV9 and TRBJ2-7, with 16 bases fitting TRBD2. The germline V gene has CDR1 SGDLS and CDR2 YYNGEE. V gave up 3 bases and J gave up 2 bases; unmatched junction bases: 17. This CDR3 comprises 21 residues. The CDR3 is CASSARPKGTSGGGHPYEQYF. The CDR3 bases are TGTGCCAGCAGCGCTCGTCCGAAGGGGACTAGCGGGGGGGGCCACCCCTACGAGCAGTACTTC.

The V and J genes are TRBV6-6 and TRBJ2-7, with 8 bases matching TRBD1. Germline V gene data show CDR1 as MNHNY and CDR2 as SVGAGI (reference sequence). The CDR3 consists of 15 residues. V trimming: 4 bases; J trimming: 2 bases; junction bases outside the gene matches: 7. The CDR3 sequence: CASSSGQGSPYEQYF. The CDR3 DNA follows: TGTGCCAGCAGTTCCGGACAGGGATCCCCCTACGAGCAGTACTTC.

V usage is TRBV2 and J usage is TRBJ1-5; D gene unclear. The CDR3 covers 16 residues. V was cut by 3 bases and J by 0 bases, with 12 bases left in between. Germline V gene data show CDR1 as SNHLY and CDR2 as FYNNEI. In DNA, the CDR3 is TGTGCCAGCAGTGAGCGGAACCGACTTAGCAATCAGCCCCAGCATTTT. This encodes CASSERNRLSNQPQHF.

This chain joins TRBV18 and TRBJ1-5; the match to TRBD1 covers 7 bases. In germline, CDR1 is KGHSH, CDR2 LQKENI. V shed 5 bases, J shed 5 bases, and the junction held 6 bases outside the gene matches. CDR3 length equals 14 residues. The DNA of the CDR3 is TGTGCCAGCTCAGGGCAGGGGGATTATCAGCCCCAGCATTTT. Its protein product is CASSGQGDYQPQHF.

The chain is built from TRBV7-9 and TRBJ1-1, with D tentatively TRBD1 (5 bases). Germline V lookup: CDR1 SEHNR, CDR2 FQNEAQ (reference sequence). The CDR3 extends over 13 amino acids. V was clipped by 6 bases and J by 1 base, with 9 bases between them. The CDR3 DNA reads TGTGCCAGCAGGACAGCTACGAACACTGAAGCTTTCTTT. This encodes CASRTATNTEAFF.

J is TRBJ2-7 and V is TRBV7-9, with TRBD1 matching over 7 bases. Looked up from germline, CDR1 is SEHNR and CDR2 is FQNEAQ (reference sequence). V lost 5 bases, J lost 0 bases, and 7 bases stayed unmatched. The CDR3 runs to 15 residues. CDR3: CASSDYRGNSYEQYF. CDR3 nucleotides: TGTGCCAGCAGCGATTACAGGGGCAACTCCTACGAGCAGTACTTC.

This clone occurred a few times. The J gene is TRBJ1-5, the V gene TRBV5-1; maybe TRBD1 (6 bases). The CDR3 consists of 15 residues. Trimming shortened V by 0 bases and J by 10 bases, and 17 bases separated the two germline ends. CDR1 is SGHRS, CDR2 YFSETQ, per germline. For the CDR3, the DNA is TGCGCCAGCAGCTTGGTTTCGGGCAGGGGATCACCCCAGCATTTT. Protein: CASSLVSGRGSPQHF.

The genes are TRBV19 and TRBJ1-5; possible D gene TRBD1, 6 bases. The germline V and J ends were trimmed by 8 bases and 1 base, with 12 bases remaining between them. CDR1 is LNHDA and CDR2 is SQIVND in the germline V gene (reference sequence). CDR3 size: 14 residues. This CDR3 reads CASGWGPSNQPQHF. The CDR3 DNA reads TGTGCCAGTGGGTGGGGGCCAAGCAATCAGCCCCAGCATTTT.

This rearrangement joins TRBV10-2 to TRBJ2-5, with TRBD2 matching 9 bases. This CDR3 is built from 16 residues. Losses at the gene ends were 6 bases for V and 4 bases for J; bases not matched to a gene: 12. The germline V gene encodes CDR1 WSHSY and CDR2 SAAADI. DNA for the CDR3: TGCGCCAGCAGGGGGCCGGCGGGGGGGCCGGGAGAGACCCAGTACTTC. Residues: CASRGPAGGPGETQYF.

This clone was found once. The rearrangement uses TRBV5-1 and TRBJ1-2; 7 bases map to TRBD1. The V and J ends lost 2 bases and 7 bases, in that order; junction bases with no gene match: 5. The CDR3 spans 13 residues. The V gene's germline CDR1 is SGHRS and CDR2 YFSETQ. DNA of the CDR3: TGCGCCAGCAGCTTCGAGGGGGCGGGTGGCTACACCTTC. It is translated as CASSFEGAGGYTF.

The chain uses TRBV12-3 or TRBV12-4 and TRBJ1-1, with a tentative D call TRBD1 (5 bases). V was trimmed by 3 bases and J by 8 bases, leaving 10 bases between them. There are 12 residues in the CDR3. The chain's CDR3 is CASSFEEGEAFF. CDR3 nucleotides: TGTGCCAGCAGTTTTGAGGAGGGGGAAGCTTTCTTT.

The chain joins TRBV5-1 to TRBJ1-1, with a weak D call TRBD1 (5 bases). The CDR3 sequence is 15 residues long. Germline assignment: CDR1 SGHRS and CDR2 YFSETQ. V was clipped by 0 bases and J by 5 bases, with 14 bases between them. CDR3 amino acids: CASSLARIGGTEAFF. The CDR3, as DNA: TGCGCCAGCAGCTTGGCCAGGATCGGGGGGACTGAAGCTTTCTTT.

With regard to this clone: The sample has other DNA sequences that encode this CDR3 too. The chain couples TRBV6-1 to TRBJ2-7; TRBD1 aligns across 7 bases. The CDR3 length is 15 residues. Trimming at V came to 2 bases and at J to 2 bases, leaving 6 bases not matched to a gene. Germline V CDR1 and CDR2: MNHNS, SASEGT. In DNA form, the CDR3 reads TGTGCCAGCAGTGAAATGAGGGGACAGCCCTACGAGCAGTACTTC. This sequence encodes CASSEMRGQPYEQYF.